This entry lists 29 T cell receptor beta chains sequenced from one sample in a study of beta chain features in type 1 diabetes. All of the isolated RNA was reverse transcribed, so expressed TCRB transcripts were sequenced. The table came from immunoSEQ multiplex PCR; TCRdb's copy has only in-frame clones and leaves some out. The sample records a few hundred thousand clones, around 10% being singletons. Study conclusions and caveats: A moderate, significant TCRB CDR3 shortening appeared in type 1 diabetes across four CD4+ subsets.

Antigens of these TCRs are unknown. The sequencing input was central memory CD4+ T cells from blood. The source of these receptors is a young man with type 1 diabetes.

The gene calls are TRBV5-1 and TRBJ1-2; D gene unclear. Germline V CDR1 and CDR2: SGHRS, YFSETQ. Trimming removed 5 bases from V and 6 bases from J, with 14 bases in between. This CDR3 has 13 amino acids. DNA of the CDR3: TGCGCCAGCAGGGGCGGTTCAGGAAATGGCTACACCTTC. It translates to CASRGGSGNGYTF.

This clone was recorded many times. This sequence joins TRBV4-1 and TRBJ2-2, with TRBD2 as a possible D gene (6 bases). The germline V gene has CDR1 MGHRA and CDR2 YSYEKL. V was clipped by 1 base and J by 5 bases, with 17 bases between them. The CDR3 spans 17 residues. CDR3 in amino acids: CASSQVPRARGTGELFF. CDR3 coding DNA: TGCGCCAGCAGCCAAGTTCCGCGGGCCCGGGGGACCGGGGAGCTGTTTTTT.

The gene calls are TRBV18 and TRBJ2-7, with 7 bases aligning to TRBD2. Germline trimming cut 3 bases from V and 1 base from J; bases unmatched to any gene: 3. The CDR3 totals 14 residues. CDR1 and CDR2 (germline): KGHSH, LQKENI. CDR3 protein: CASSPGTTSYEQYF. CDR3 DNA sequence: TGTGCCAGCTCACCCGGGACTACATCCTACGAGCAGTACTTC.

The chain joins TRBV11-1 to TRBJ2-2; no reliable D call. V gave up 5 bases and J gave up 5 bases, with 9 bases separating them. Germline assignment: CDR1 SGHAT and CDR2 FQDESV (reference sequence). This CDR3 is 13 amino acids long. CDR3 nucleotide sequence: TGTGCCAGCAGCGATAGGGTTACCGGGGAGCTGTTTTTT. It yields the protein CASSDRVTGELFF.

This clone turned up a few times. The chain employs TRBV28 and TRBJ2-5; D is unclear. Deletions cut 6 bases from V and 8 bases from J, with 13 bases between. The CDR3 spans 12 residues. The germline CDR1 and CDR2 sequences are MDHEN and SYDVKM. CDR3 residues: CASSDSRRTQYF. DNA of the CDR3: TGTGCCAGCAGCGACTCAAGGAGAACCCAGTACTTC.

This clone has more than one count but fewer than ten. The gene calls are TRBV6-1 and TRBJ1-1; TRBD1 matches at 9 bases. Unmatched junction bases numbered 7, after V lost 1 base and J lost 10 bases. The CDR3 is 14 residues long. Germline CDR1 reads MNHNS; CDR2 reads SASEGT. CDR3 amino acids: CASSEVGQGSGAFF. The CDR3 nucleotides read TGTGCCAGCAGTGAAGTAGGACAGGGGAGTGGAGCTTTCTTT.

CDR3 DNA: TGTGCCAGCAGCTTAAGTATGGGGGATTACAATGAGCAGTTCTTC. This translates into CASSLSMGDYNEQFF. The chain joins TRBV11-2 to TRBJ2-1; D assignment may be TRBD1 or TRBD2 (5 bases each). This CDR3 spans 15 amino acids. The V end lost 2 bases, the J end lost 4 bases, and 12 bases lay between the germline ends. CDR1 is SGHAT and CDR2 is FQNNGV in the germline V gene.

The V and J genes are TRBV29-1 and TRBJ1-5; D uncertain. V dropped 4 bases and J dropped 6 bases, with 13 bases sitting between them. The CDR3 contains 13 residues. CDR1 is SQVTM and CDR2 is ANQGSEA in the germline V gene. CDR3 region: CSVGGNEGQPQHF. The CDR3 DNA sequence: TGCAGCGTTGGTGGTAATGAGGGTCAGCCCCAGCATTTT.

The table lists this clone with a few counts. This chain links TRBV30 with TRBJ1-6; D gene unclear. Per the germline V gene, CDR1 is GTSNPN and CDR2 is SVGIG (reference sequence). V was shortened by 7 bases and J by 1 base, with 8 bases between the two germline ends. The CDR3 has 13 residues. As DNA, the CDR3 is TGTGCCTTAGGAAGGTCCTATAATTCACCCCTCCACTTT. Translating it yields CALGRSYNSPLHF.

This clone was observed a few times. V and J are TRBV6-6 and TRBJ1-1; D is unclear. Trimming stripped 3 bases from V and 4 bases from J, with 12 bases between. CDR1 MNHNY and CDR2 SVGAGI come from the germline V gene (reference sequence). The CDR3 runs 14 residues. CDR3 coding DNA: TGTGCCAGCAGTTATGCCACGGACGGCACTGAAGCTTTCTTT. Residues: CASSYATDGTEAFF.

DNA for the CDR3: TGTGCCAGCAGCACGGGACAGGGACTTAATGAAAAACTGTTTTTT. Encoded protein: CASSTGQGLNEKLFF. The genes are TRBV11-1 and TRBJ1-4; TRBD1 agrees at 9 bases. This CDR3 comprises 15 residues. Trimming took 5 bases from V and 4 from J; bases not matched to a gene: 5. CDR1 is SGHAT, CDR2 FQDESV, per germline (reference sequence).

This chain connects TRBV28 to TRBJ1-2; D gene uncertain. This CDR3 spans 16 amino acids. The germline V gene has CDR1 MDHEN and CDR2 SYDVKM. The V gene lost 9 bases and the J gene lost 3 bases, with 23 bases spanning the gap. The CDR3 DNA is TGTGCCAGTAACCTCCACGCGGGGAGGCGCGACTATGGCTACACCTTC. Translation: CASNLHAGRRDYGYTF.

Only a few counts were recorded for this clone. The chain combines TRBV29-1 with TRBJ2-2; the D is unclear. The CDR3 runs 13 residues. V was shortened by 5 bases and J by 4 bases, with 11 bases between the two germline ends. Germline assignment: CDR1 SQVTM and CDR2 ANQGSEA. The CDR3 nucleotides read TGCAGCGTTTCTCTCATCGGCACCGGGGAGCTGTTTTTT. It codes for CSVSLIGTGELFF.

This chain uses TRBV11-3 with TRBJ2-1; D is ambiguous. Germline V gene lookup returns CDR1 SGHNT and CDR2 YENEEA. V lost 0 bases and J lost 9, with 9 bases in between. The CDR3 totals 13 residues. CDR3 bases: TGTGCCAGCAGCTTAGATGGGTTCCGTGAGCAGTTCTTC. Amino acids: CASSLDGFREQFF.

This clone was observed a handful of times. The same CDR3 also results from other DNA sequences found in this sample. The chain has TRBV7-2 and TRBJ2-7; the D is unclear. Germline CDR1 and CDR2: SGHTA and FQGNSA. The CDR3 contains 12 residues. The V end was cut by 5 bases, the J end by 0 bases, with 5 bases between. DNA for the CDR3: TGTGCCAGCAGCCCGAGCTCCTACGAGCAGTACTTC. Translation: CASSPSSYEQYF.

For this clone: Other DNA sequences within the sample encode an identical CDR3. The chain is built from TRBV5-1 and TRBJ2-3; TRBD2 is a possible D gene (6 bases). CDR1 is SGHRS and CDR2 is YFSETQ in the germline V gene. V was pared by 4 bases and J by 2 bases, with 11 bases between. CDR3 size: 14 residues. CDR3 coding DNA: TGCGCCAGCAGCGGGGGGACTTCCACAGATACGCAGTATTTT. It codes for CASSGGTSTDTQYF.

This clone was recorded a few times. The rearrangement uses TRBV9 and TRBJ2-3; no definite D call. The CDR3 runs to 12 residues. Germline assignment: CDR1 SGDLS and CDR2 YYNGEE. V lost 0 bases and J 8 bases, leaving 7 bases between the germline ends. In DNA, the CDR3 is TGTGCCAGCAGCGTAGGTGGCACTACGCAGTATTTT. Translation gives CASSVGGTTQYF.

This clone has a handful of counts. The J gene is TRBJ1-2, the V gene TRBV27; possible D gene TRBD1, 5 bases. V gave up 1 base and J gave up 2 bases, with 17 bases separating them. This CDR3 has 17 residues. Germline assignment: CDR1 MNHEY and CDR2 SMNVEV (reference sequence). CDR3 nucleotide sequence: TGTGCCAGCAGTTTATTAGCGCGAGGGGACGGAAACTATGGCTACACCTTC. Its protein is CASSLLARGDGNYGYTF.

This clone showed up just a few times. This chain uses TRBV15 with TRBJ1-4; D gene ambiguous. Looked up from germline, CDR1 is LNHNV and CDR2 is YYDKDF (reference sequence). Trimming shortened V by 3 bases and J by 8 bases, and 13 bases separated the two germline ends. The CDR3 has 14 amino acids. CDR3 DNA sequence: TGTGCCACCAGCAGCCCCCCCGGGAACGAAAAACTGTTTTTT. Translated: CATSSPPGNEKLFF.

There are a few counts of this clone. The V gene is TRBV4-1, the J gene TRBJ2-4; D perhaps matches TRBD2 (6 bases). The CDR3 runs 19 residues. Germline V gene sequence: CDR1 MGHRA, CDR2 YSYEKL. V dropped 1 base and J dropped 3 bases, with 22 bases sitting between them. DNA for the CDR3: TGCGCCAGCAGCCAAGTAAGGGGTCCGGGGGTTTATGGCAAAAACATTCAGTACTTC. Translating gives CASSQVRGPGVYGKNIQYF.

This chain joins TRBV5-8 and TRBJ2-3; unclear D gene. V lost 4 bases, J lost 10 bases, and 22 bases lay in between. CDR1 and CDR2 from the germline V gene are SGHTS and YDEGEE. The CDR3 runs to 15 residues. The CDR3 region is CASSRWSLPPRAQYF. CDR3 DNA: TGTGCCAGCAGCCGTTGGTCCCTCCCACCACGGGCGCAGTATTTT. The full variable domain, rest sourced from reference TRBV5-8 and TRBJ2-3, is EAGVTQSPTHLIKTRGQQATLRCSPISGHTSVYWYQQALGLGLQFLLWYDEGEERNRGNFPPRFSGRQFPNYSSELNVNALELEDSALYLCASSRWSLPPRAQYFGPGTRLTVL.

This clone turned up a few times. The rearrangement joins TRBV7-9 to TRBJ2-5, with a tentative D call TRBD2 (6 bases). The ends were cut back, 0 bases at V and 1 base at J, with 9 bases in the middle. The CDR3 consists of 15 residues. Germline-derived CDR1 and CDR2 are SEHNR and FQNEAQ (reference sequence). Here the CDR3 DNA reads TGTGCCAGCAGCTTAGCTCGCGGGGCCCAAGAGACCCAGTACTTC. Amino acids: CASSLARGAQETQYF.

The V gene is TRBV28, the J gene TRBJ2-7; 7 positions match TRBD1. Germline V gene lookup returns CDR1 MDHEN and CDR2 SYDVKM. This CDR3 contains 16 residues. V shed 6 bases, J shed 3 bases, and the junction held 14 bases outside the gene matches. For the CDR3, the DNA is TGTGCCAGCAGCGTTGGGGGAAGGACAGGAGACTACGAGCAGTACTTC. This gives the protein CASSVGGRTGDYEQYF.

This clone has only a few counts. The chain carries TRBV5-4 and TRBJ1-2; D is possibly TRBD1 (6 bases). Per the germline V gene, CDR1 is SGHNT and CDR2 is YYREEE (reference sequence). The length of the CDR3 is 15 residues. The V end was cut by 4 bases, the J end by 8 bases, with 21 bases between. CDR3 DNA: TGTGCCAGCAGCATACAGGGAAGAGGGGTAGAGGGCTACACCTTC. Translating gives CASSIQGRGVEGYTF.

In this sample, this clone turned up many times. This chain links TRBV5-1 with TRBJ2-2; perhaps TRBD2 as D (6 bases). V shed 4 bases and J shed 6 bases, with 10 bases lying between them. The germline gives CDR1 SGHRS, CDR2 YFSETQ. CDR3 length equals 13 residues. This CDR3 is CASSVRGAGELFF. In DNA form, the CDR3 reads TGCGCCAGCAGCGTGCGGGGAGCCGGGGAGCTGTTTTTT.

This clone was recorded a few times. The chain recombines TRBV5-1 with TRBJ2-7; TRBD1 matches at 8 bases. Germline CDR1 reads SGHRS; CDR2 reads YFSETQ. Trimming removed 0 bases from V and 3 bases from J; junction bases left unmatched: 11. The CDR3 contains 17 residues. CDR3 DNA sequence: TGCGCCAGCAGCTTGGAGCCCCGGAGACAGGGGTTCTACGAGCAGTACTTC. Its translation: CASSLEPRRQGFYEQYF.

This sequence joins TRBV7-2 and TRBJ2-3; D might be TRBD2 (6 bases). Trimming stripped 1 base from V and 1 base from J, with 12 bases between. The germline gives CDR1 SGHTA, CDR2 FQGNSA. The CDR3 has 16 amino acids. Here the CDR3 reads CASSLVPGGGTDTQYF. DNA of the CDR3: TGTGCCAGCAGCTTAGTCCCCGGAGGGGGCACAGATACGCAGTATTTT.

This clone was seen more than once but under ten times. The rearrangement joins TRBV14 to TRBJ1-2; tentatively, D is TRBD1 (6 bases). The CDR3 is made up of 13 amino acids. Trimming pared 4 bases from V and 5 bases from J, leaving 11 bases between. Germline V lookup: CDR1 SGHDN, CDR2 FVKESK. The CDR3 is CASSRDMGYGYTF. The CDR3 coding sequence is TGTGCCAGCAGCCGGGACATGGGATATGGCTACACCTTC.

This clone was seen more than once but under ten times. This sequence joins TRBV6-1 and TRBJ1-1; D not certain. Per the germline V gene, CDR1 is MNHNS and CDR2 is SASEGT. The CDR3 runs to 14 residues. The V and J ends lost 8 bases and 0 bases respectively, with 13 bases between them. The CDR3 nucleotides are TGTGCCAGCCGAACCGGGGAGATGAACACTGAAGCTTTCTTT. This encodes CASRTGEMNTEAFF.